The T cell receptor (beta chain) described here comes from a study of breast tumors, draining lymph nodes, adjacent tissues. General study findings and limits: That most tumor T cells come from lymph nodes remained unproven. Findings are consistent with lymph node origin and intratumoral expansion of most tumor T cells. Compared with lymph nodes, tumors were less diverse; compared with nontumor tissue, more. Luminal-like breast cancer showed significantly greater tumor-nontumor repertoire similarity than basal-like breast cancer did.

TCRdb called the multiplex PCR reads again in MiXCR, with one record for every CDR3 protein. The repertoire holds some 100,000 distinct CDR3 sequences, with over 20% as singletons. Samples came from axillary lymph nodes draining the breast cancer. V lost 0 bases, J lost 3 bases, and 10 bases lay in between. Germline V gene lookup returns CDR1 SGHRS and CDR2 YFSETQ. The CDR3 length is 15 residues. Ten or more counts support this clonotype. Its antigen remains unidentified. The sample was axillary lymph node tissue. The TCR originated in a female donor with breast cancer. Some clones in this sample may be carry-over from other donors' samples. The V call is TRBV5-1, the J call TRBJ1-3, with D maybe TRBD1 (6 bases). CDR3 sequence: CASSLGSGHGNTIYF. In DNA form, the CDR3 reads TGCGCCAGCAGCTTGGGGTCGGGACATGGAAACACCATATATTTT.